This is a list of T cell receptor beta chains from one sample in a study of blood T cell repertoires in COVID-19. Here immunoSEQ multiplex PCR was the method, and the copy in TCRdb shows in-frame clones only, minus some. The table records around 200,000 clones, about 88% of them present only once. Sequenced input: peripheral blood. These receptors all stem from a man aged 18 to 29 with active or convalescent COVID-19. Each CDR3 is given with its conserved first and last residue. Expanded clones get a size class; other rows say once, few or many, or leave the size out.

size	V	J	CDR3
.	TRBV3-1/TRBV3-2	TRBJ2-7	CASSPSLFYEQYF
.	TRBV6-5	TRBJ1-2	CASSYSTAPGGYTF
.	TRBV24-1	TRBJ2-5	CATSDPGTGVRETQYF
.	TRBV6-2/TRBV6-3	TRBJ2-2	CASSLGQGYTGELFF
.	TRBV6-1	TRBJ1-6	CASSATGDSKGSRRSPLHF
.	TRBV7-3	TRBJ2-3	CASSPNPGLDTQYF
.	TRBV6-2/TRBV6-3	TRBJ2-5	CASSKPGVRGLVGETQYF
.	TRBV2	TRBJ1-4	CASSDRQGGEKLFF
.	TRBV7-8	TRBJ1-3	CASSPLTTSGNTIYF
.	TRBV5-1	TRBJ1-3	CASSLDGGSGNTIYF
.	TRBV4-1	TRBJ2-3	CASSQVPAGALETDTQYF
.	TRBV6-4	TRBJ1-1	CASSDSIGEAFF
.	TRBV4-3	TRBJ2-1	CASSRRRNSGSPNEQFF
.	TRBV2	TRBJ1-4	CASVGGNREKLFF
.	TRBV24-1	TRBJ1-5	CATSDTTGTARQPQHF
many	TRBV2	TRBJ1-6	CASTASENSPLHF
.	TRBV6-5	TRBJ2-7	CASSFSTGTYEQYF
few	TRBV11-1	TRBJ1-2	CASGITAGESYGYTF
.	TRBV6-5	TRBJ2-5	CASSSETGGVLGTQYF
.	TRBV9	TRBJ1-2	CASSVDETVQPAF
few	TRBV19	TRBJ1-1	CASSIAMSEAFF
once	TRBV6-6	TRBJ2-7	CASSYSAGTGGVQYF
.	TRBV5-6	TRBJ1-5	CASSLGWDRDNQPQHF
.	TRBV12-5	TRBJ2-3	CASGFAPQDTQYF
.	TRBV6-5	TRBJ1-2	CASSYSRGGYGYTF
.	TRBV7-2	TRBJ1-3	CASSSYAAGVGNTIYF
.	TRBV6-5	TRBJ2-1	CASSYASGRVVDEQFF
once	TRBV7-6	TRBJ1-1	CASSLDSDSLNTEAFF
.	TRBV6-1	TRBJ1-1	CASSERLNTEAFF
.	TRBV27	TRBJ2-2	CASRRTTGYNTGELFF
.	TRBV19	TRBJ1-1	CASWDRGTTEAFF
.	TRBV5-1	TRBJ2-7	CASRPTSGRYEQYF
few	TRBV7-3	TRBJ2-1	CASSLGLAGGQEQFF
.	TRBV9	TRBJ1-2	CASSSWDRVHYGYTF
.	TRBV2	TRBJ1-1	CASTRGGLGNTEAFF
.	TRBV19	TRBJ2-1	CASSIDLTSGSPSSYNEQFF
.	TRBV5-1	TRBJ2-5	CASSLAGLGLAGDFSEETQYF
once	TRBV10-3	TRBJ1-1	CAIRGGSGTEAFF
.	TRBV27	TRBJ2-1	CASSPWDLDEQFF
.	TRBV10-1	TRBJ1-3	CASSEGSSGNTIYF
.	TRBV2	TRBJ1-6	CASSDGGSPLHF
.	TRBV4-2	TRBJ2-5	CASTPMLAGTQETQYF
.	TRBV7-2	TRBJ2-1	CASRPLENNEQFF
.	TRBV5-1	TRBJ2-5	CASSKGQGFLQETQYF
.	TRBV7-9	TRBJ1-4	CASSQRQTREKLFF
.	TRBV4-1	TRBJ2-1	CASSLGPGLAGVGEQFF
.	TRBV5-1	TRBJ1-3	CASSFGFGTGGSGNTIYF
.	TRBV5-4	TRBJ2-2	CASSSRNTGELFF
.	TRBV3-1/TRBV3-2	TRBJ2-1	CASSQPWQGTKFF
once	TRBV2	TRBJ1-1	CASTVSPDSVNTEAFF
.	TRBV7-2	TRBJ2-1	CASSLAGTSGRGRANEQFF
.	TRBV5-4	TRBJ2-3	CASSLERAEDTQYF
.	TRBV5-1	TRBJ1-4	CASSLGDFNEKLFF
.	TRBV21-1	TRBJ1-1	CASSPPGQGATEAFF
.	TRBV27	TRBJ1-1	CASSSVWTKENTEAFF
.	TRBV29-1	TRBJ1-2	CSVVVSGSSYGYTF
.	TRBV6-2/TRBV6-3	TRBJ2-7	CASSYSIAASGRLPYEQYF
.	TRBV10-3	TRBJ2-1	CAISEPPGQGYDEQFF
.	TRBV13	TRBJ2-1	CASSPKLAYSYNEQFF
.	TRBV7-2	TRBJ2-6	CASSLLLPSGANVLTF